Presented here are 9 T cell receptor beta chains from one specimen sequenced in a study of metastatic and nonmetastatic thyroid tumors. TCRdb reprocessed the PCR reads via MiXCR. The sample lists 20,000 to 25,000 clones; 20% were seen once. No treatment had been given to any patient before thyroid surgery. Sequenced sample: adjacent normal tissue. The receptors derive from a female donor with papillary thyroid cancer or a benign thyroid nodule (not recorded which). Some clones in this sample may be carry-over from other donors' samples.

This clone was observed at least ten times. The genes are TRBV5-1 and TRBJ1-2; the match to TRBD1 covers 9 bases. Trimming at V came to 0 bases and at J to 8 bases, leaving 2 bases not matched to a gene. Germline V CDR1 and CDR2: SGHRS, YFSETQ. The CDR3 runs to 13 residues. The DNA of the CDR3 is TGCGCCAGCAGCTTGGGGACAGGGGACGGCTACACCTTC. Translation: CASSLGTGDGYTF.

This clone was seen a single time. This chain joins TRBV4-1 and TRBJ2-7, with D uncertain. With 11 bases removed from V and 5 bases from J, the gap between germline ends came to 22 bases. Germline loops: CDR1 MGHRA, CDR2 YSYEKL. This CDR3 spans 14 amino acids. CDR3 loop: CAASQFAAHDEQYF. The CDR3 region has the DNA TGCGCCGCCAGCCAATTCGCAGCGCACGACGAGCAGTACTTC.

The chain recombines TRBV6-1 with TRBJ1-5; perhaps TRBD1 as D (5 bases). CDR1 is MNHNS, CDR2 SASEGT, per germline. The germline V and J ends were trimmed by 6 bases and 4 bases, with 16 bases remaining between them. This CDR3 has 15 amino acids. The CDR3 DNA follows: TGTGCCAGCAGAGCCCGGGGCAGCTTTAATCAGCCCCAGCATTTT. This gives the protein CASRARGSFNQPQHF.

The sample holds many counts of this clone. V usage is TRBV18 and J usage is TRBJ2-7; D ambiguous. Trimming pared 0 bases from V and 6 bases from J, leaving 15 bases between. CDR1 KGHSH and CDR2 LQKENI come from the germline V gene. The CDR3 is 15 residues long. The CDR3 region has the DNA TGTGCCAGCTCACCACCATCCGTTAGGCTAAGCGAGCAGTACTTC. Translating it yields CASSPPSVRLSEQYF.

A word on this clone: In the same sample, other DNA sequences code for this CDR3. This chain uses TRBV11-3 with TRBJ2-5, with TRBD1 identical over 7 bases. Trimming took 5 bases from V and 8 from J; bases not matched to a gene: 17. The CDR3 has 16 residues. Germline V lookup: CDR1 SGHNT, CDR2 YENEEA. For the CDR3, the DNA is TGTGCCAGCAGCCCCGATAGAGGGGGCCAGGGTTTCACCCAGTACTTC. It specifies CASSPDRGGQGFTQYF.

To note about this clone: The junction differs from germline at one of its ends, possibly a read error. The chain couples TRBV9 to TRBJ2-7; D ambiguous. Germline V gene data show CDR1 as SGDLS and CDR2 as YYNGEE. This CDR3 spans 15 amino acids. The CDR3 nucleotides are TGTGCCAGCATCGTAGGTGGTGGTAGGGTCTACGAGCAGTACTTC. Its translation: CASIVGGGRVYEQYF.

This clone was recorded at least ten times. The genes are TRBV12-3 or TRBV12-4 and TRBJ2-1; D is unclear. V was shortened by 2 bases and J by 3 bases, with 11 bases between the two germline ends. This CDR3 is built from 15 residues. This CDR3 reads CASSLKPAFYNEQFF. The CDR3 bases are TGTGCCAGCAGTTTAAAACCAGCGTTCTACAATGAGCAGTTCTTC.

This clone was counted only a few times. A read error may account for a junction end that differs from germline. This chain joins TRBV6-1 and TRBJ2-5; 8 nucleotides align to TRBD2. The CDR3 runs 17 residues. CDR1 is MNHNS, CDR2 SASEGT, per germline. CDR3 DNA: TGTGCCAGCAGTGACGGCCCCGGGGGGAATCAGCGGGAGACCAAGTACTTC. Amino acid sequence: CASSDGPGGNQRETKYF.

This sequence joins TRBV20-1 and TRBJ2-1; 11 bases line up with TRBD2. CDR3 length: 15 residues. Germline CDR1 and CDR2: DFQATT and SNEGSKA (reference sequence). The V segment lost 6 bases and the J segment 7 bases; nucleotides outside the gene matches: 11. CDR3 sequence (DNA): TGCAGTGCGAAGCTTAGCGGGAGGGCGGGAAATGAGCAGTTCTTC. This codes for CSAKLSGRAGNEQFF.